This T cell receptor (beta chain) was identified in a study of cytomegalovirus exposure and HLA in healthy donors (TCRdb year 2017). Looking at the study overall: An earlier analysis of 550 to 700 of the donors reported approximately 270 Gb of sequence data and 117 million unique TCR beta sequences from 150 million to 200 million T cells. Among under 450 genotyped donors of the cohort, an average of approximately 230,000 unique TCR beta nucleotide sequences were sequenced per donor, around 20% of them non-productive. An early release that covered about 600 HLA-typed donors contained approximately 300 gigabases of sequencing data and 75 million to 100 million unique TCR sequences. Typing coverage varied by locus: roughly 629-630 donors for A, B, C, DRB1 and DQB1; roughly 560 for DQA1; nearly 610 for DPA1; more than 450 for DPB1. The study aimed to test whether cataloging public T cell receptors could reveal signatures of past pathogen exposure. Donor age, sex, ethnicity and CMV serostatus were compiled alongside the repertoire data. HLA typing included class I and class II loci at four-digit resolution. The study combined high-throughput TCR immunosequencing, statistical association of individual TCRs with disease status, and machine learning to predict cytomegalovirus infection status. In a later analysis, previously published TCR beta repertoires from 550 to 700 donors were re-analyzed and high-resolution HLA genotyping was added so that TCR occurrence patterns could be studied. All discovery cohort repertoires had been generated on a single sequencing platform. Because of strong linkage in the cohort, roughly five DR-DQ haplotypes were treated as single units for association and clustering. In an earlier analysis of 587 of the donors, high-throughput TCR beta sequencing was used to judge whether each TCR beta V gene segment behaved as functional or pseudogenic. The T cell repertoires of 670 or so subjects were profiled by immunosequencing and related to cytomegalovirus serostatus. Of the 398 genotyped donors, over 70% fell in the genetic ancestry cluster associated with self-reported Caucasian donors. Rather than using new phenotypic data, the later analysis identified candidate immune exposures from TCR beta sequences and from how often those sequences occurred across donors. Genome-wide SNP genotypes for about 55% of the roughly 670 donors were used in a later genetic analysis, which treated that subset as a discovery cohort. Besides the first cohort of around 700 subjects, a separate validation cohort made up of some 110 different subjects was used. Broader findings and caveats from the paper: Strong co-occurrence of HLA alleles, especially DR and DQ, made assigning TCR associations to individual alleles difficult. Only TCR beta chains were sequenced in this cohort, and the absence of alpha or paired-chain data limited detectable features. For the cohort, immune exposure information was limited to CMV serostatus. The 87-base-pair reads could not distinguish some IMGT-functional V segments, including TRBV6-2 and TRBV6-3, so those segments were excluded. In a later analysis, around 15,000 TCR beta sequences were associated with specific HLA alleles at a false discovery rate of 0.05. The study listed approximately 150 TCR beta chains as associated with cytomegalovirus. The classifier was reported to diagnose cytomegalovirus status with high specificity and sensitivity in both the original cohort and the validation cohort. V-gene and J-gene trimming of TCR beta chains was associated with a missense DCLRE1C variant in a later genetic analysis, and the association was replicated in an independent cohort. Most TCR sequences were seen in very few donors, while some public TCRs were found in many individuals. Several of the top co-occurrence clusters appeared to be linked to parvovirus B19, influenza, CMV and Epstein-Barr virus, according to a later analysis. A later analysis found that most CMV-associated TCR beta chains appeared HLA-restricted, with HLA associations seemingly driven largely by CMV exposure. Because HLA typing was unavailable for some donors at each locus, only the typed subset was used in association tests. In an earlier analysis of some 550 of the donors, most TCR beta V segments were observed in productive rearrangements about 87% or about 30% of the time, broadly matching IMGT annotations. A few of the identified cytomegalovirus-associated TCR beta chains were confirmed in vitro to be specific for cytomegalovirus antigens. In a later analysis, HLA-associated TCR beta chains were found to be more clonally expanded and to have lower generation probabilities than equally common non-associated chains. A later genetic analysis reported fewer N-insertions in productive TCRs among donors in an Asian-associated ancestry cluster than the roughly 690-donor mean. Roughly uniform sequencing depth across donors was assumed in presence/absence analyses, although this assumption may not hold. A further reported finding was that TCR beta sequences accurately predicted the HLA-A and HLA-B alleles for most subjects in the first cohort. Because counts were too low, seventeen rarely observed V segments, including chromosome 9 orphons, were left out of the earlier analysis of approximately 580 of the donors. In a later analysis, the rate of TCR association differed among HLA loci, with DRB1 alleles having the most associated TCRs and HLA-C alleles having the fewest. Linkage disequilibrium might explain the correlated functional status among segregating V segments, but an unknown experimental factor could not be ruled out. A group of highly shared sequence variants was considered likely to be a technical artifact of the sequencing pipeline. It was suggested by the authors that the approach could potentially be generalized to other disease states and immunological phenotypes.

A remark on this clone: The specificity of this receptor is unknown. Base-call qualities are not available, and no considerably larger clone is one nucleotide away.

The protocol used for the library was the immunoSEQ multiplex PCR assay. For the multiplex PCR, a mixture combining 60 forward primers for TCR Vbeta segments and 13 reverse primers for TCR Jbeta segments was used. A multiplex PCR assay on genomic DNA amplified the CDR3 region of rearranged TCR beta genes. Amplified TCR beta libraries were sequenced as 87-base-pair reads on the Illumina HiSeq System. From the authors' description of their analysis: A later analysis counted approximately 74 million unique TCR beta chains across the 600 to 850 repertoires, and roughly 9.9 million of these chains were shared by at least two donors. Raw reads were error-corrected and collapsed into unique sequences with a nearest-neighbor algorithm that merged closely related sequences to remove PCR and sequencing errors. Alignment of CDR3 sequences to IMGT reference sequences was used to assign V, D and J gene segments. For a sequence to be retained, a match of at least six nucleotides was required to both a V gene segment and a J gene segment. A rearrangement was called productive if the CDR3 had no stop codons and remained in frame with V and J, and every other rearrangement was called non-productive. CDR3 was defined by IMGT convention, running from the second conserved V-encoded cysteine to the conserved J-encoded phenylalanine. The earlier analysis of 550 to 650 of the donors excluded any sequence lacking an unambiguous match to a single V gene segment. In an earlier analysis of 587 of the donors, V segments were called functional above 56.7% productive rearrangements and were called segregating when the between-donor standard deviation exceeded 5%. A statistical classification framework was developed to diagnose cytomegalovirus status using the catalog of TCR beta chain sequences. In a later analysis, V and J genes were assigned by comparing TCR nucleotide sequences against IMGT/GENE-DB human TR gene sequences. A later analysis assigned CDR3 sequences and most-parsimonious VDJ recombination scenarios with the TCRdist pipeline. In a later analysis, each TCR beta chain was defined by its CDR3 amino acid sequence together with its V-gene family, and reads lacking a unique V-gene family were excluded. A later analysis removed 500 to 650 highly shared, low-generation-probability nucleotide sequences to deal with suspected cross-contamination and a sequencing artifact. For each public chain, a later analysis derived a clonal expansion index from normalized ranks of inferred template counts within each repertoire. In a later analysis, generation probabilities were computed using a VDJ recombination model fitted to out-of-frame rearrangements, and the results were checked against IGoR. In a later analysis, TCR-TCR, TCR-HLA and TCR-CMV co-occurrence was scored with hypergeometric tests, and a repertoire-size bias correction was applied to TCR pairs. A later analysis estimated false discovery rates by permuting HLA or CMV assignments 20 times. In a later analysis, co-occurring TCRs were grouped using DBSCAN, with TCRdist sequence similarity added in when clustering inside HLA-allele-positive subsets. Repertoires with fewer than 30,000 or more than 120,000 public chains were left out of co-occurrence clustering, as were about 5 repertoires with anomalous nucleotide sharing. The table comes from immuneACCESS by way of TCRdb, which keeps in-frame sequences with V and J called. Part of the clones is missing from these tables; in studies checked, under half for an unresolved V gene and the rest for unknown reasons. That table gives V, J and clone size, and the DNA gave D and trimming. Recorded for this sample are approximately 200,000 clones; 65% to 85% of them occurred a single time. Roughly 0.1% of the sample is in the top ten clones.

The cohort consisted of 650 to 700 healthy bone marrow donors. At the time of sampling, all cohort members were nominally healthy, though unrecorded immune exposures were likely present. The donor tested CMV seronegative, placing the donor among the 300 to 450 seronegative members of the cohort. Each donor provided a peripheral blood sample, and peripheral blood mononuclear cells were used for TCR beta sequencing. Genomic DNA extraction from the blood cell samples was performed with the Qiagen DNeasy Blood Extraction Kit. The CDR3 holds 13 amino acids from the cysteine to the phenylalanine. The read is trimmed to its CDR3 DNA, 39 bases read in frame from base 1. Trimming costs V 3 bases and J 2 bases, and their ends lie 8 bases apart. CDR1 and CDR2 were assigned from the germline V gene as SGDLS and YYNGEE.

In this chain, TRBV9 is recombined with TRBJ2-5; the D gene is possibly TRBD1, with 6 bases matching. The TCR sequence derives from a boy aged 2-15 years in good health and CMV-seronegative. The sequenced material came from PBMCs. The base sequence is TGTGCCAGCAGCGCGGGGACACAAGAGACCCAGTACTTC. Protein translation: CASSAGTQETQYF.